The next 2 T cell receptor beta chains were all read from a single sample in a study of CD8+ T cells in alopecia areata. Sequencing used cDNA as its template, made by extracting RNA and reverse transcribing it. Method: immunoSEQ multiplex PCR; TCRdb's copy keeps in-frame clones and lacks some. The repertoire holds about 140,000 clones, with approximately 49% as singletons. The source material was CD4+ T cells sorted from blood, sampled at week 0. These receptors were taken from a human donor with alopecia areata.

This sequence joins TRBV27 and TRBJ2-7; the D is unclear. The germline gives CDR1 MNHEY, CDR2 SMNVEV (reference sequence). The CDR3 sequence is 15 residues long. V was shortened by 8 bases and J by 2 bases, with 19 bases between the two germline ends. CDR3 sequence reads: CASAVTRDPAYEQYF. CDR3 DNA: TGTGCCAGCGCCGTTACCCGAGATCCTGCCTACGAGCAGTACTTC.

This clone was picked up a small number of times. The chain carries TRBV29-1 and TRBJ2-7, with TRBD1 matching over 8 bases. The V gene end was trimmed by 6 bases and the J gene end by 5 bases; junction bases not matched to a gene: 3. Germline-derived CDR1 and CDR2 are SQVTM and ANQGSEA. The CDR3 is 11 residues long. This chain's CDR3 is CSVEDRDEQYF. The DNA for the CDR3 is TGCAGCGTGGAGGACAGGGACGAGCAGTACTTC.